This T cell receptor (beta chain) comes out of a study of blood T cell repertoires in COVID-19. The overall study: Samples of COVID-19 (acute and convalescent) were obtained from the United States, Italy and Spain. PBMCs, B-cell-depleted T cells, or T cells provided the cDNA or gDNA that made up the material.

In the authors' workflow: Quantification of nucleated cells was approximated via reference gene primer amplification. The table came from immunoSEQ multiplex PCR; TCRdb's copy has only in-frame clones and leaves some out. V and J calls and clone size are as listed in that table; D and trimming were resolved from the DNA. The sample contains over 150,000 clones, approximately 80% of which appear only once. CDR3 length equals 16 residues. Looked up from germline, CDR1 is SGHRS and CDR2 is YFSETQ. V lost 3 bases and J 0 bases, leaving 12 bases between the germline ends. Followed longitudinally, the Seattle patients had been enrolled during active infection.

The sequence was collected from a woman aged 40 to 50 with COVID-19, enrolled during active disease. The rearrangement joins TRBV5-1 to TRBJ1-4, with a tentative D call TRBD1 (5 bases). The sequenced sample consisted of peripheral blood. The CDR3, as DNA: TGCGCCAGCAGCTCATCGGGGGTTGCAACTAATGAAAAACTGTTTTTT. This codes for CASSSSGVATNEKLFF.